This passage covers 23 T cell receptor beta chains from one sample sequenced in a study of blood T cell repertoires in COVID-19. TCRdb's table, derived via immunoSEQ multiplex PCR, lists solely in-frame clones and lacks some. The sample consists of 190,000 or so clones, approximately 86% of them appearing once. Sequencing input: PBMCs or T cells enriched from blood (not recorded which). These receptors were collected from a woman aged 25-40 years who had been exposed to COVID-19.

DNA for the CDR3: TGTGCCAGCAGGACAGGGGGCACGAGCAATCAGCCCCAGCATTTT. Translated, it gives CASRTGGTSNQPQHF. This sequence joins TRBV2 and TRBJ1-5; the match to TRBD1 covers 10 bases. CDR3 length equals 15 residues. Looked up from germline, CDR1 is SNHLY and CDR2 is FYNNEI. J gave up 1 base and V 6 bases, and 3 bases lay outside the gene matches.

V is TRBV19 and J is TRBJ2-3; D gene unclear. The CDR3 loop spans 13 amino acids. The V gene's germline CDR1 is LNHDA and CDR2 SQIVND (reference sequence). V lost 5 bases and J 4 bases, leaving 10 bases between the germline ends. CDR3 DNA sequence: TGTGCCAGTAGTCTGAGAGTCGCAGATACGCAGTATTTT. Its translation is CASSLRVADTQYF.

This chain links TRBV30 with TRBJ1-2; 7 positions agree with TRBD1. V was pared by 5 bases and J by 0 bases, with 6 bases of the junction left unmatched. There are 14 residues in the CDR3. The V gene's germline CDR1 is GTSNPN and CDR2 SVGIG (reference sequence). CDR3 loop: CAWGPGQTNYGYTF. Written as DNA, the CDR3 is TGTGCCTGGGGGCCGGGACAGACTAACTATGGCTACACCTTC.

The rearrangement joins TRBV10-1 to TRBJ2-3; D uncertain. CDR3 size: 15 residues. CDR1 and CDR2 from the germline V gene are WNHNN and SYGVQD (reference sequence). Trimming removed 0 bases at V and 3 bases at J, with 10 bases between. The CDR3 region is CASSESGRRTDTQYF. CDR3 nucleotide sequence: TGCGCCAGCAGTGAGTCGGGCAGGCGTACAGATACGCAGTATTTT.

This clone was found once. V and J are TRBV5-1 and TRBJ2-7; weak D call: TRBD2 (5 bases). The CDR3 length is 15 residues. V lost 0 bases and J 7 bases, leaving 17 bases between the germline ends. The germline V gene encodes CDR1 SGHRS and CDR2 YFSETQ. The CDR3 DNA reads TGCGCCAGCAGCTTGGGAGCCCCGGGGAAGGGAGAGCAGTACTTC. This codes for CASSLGAPGKGEQYF.

This sequence joins TRBV5-1 and TRBJ1-2; D remains unclear. The CDR3 is made up of 13 amino acids. The V and J ends lost 0 bases and 2 bases respectively, with 5 bases between them. Germline lookup yields CDR1 SGHRS and CDR2 YFSETQ. The CDR3 DNA is TGCGCCAGCAGCTTGGTCCAAAACTATGGCTACACCTTC. Translated: CASSLVQNYGYTF.

The rearrangement joins TRBV7-6 to TRBJ1-5; D ambiguous. Deletions cut 1 base from V and 2 bases from J, with 15 bases between. Germline CDR1 is SGHVS and CDR2 is FNYEAQ. The CDR3 loop spans 17 amino acids. As DNA, the CDR3 is TGTGCCAGCAGCTTAGGAGACACTTATTACGGCAATCAGCCCCAGCATTTT. Its protein product is CASSLGDTYYGNQPQHF.

This clone was detected once. The chain is built from TRBV5-5 and TRBJ1-2, with D unresolved. The CDR3 consists of 15 residues. Germline CDR1 and CDR2: SGHKS and YYEKEE (reference sequence). Trimming took 1 base from V and 5 from J, leaving 15 bases between them. CDR3 sequence: CASSLWPGEWYGYTF. In DNA, the CDR3 is TGTGCCAGCAGCTTGTGGCCGGGAGAATGGTATGGCTACACCTTC.

This clone was detected only once. The rearrangement joins TRBV30 to TRBJ1-2; D is unresolved. With 0 bases removed from V and 8 bases from J, the gap between germline ends came to 7 bases. The length of the CDR3 is 11 residues. Germline V CDR1 and CDR2: GTSNPN, SVGIG (reference sequence). CDR3 region: CAWSVLEGYTF. CDR3 nucleotides: TGTGCCTGGAGTGTACTTGAGGGCTACACCTTC.

This chain connects TRBV10-2 to TRBJ1-2, with D perhaps TRBD1 (6 bases). In germline, CDR1 is WSHSY, CDR2 SAAADI. The length of the CDR3 is 17 residues. Trimming removed 0 bases at V and 0 bases at J, with 14 bases between. The CDR3, as DNA: TGCGCCAGCAGTGAGTCGTTGGACAGCGGGGCTAACTATGGCTACACCTTC. This translates into CASSESLDSGANYGYTF.

The chain recombines TRBV5-1 with TRBJ1-2; 7 nucleotides match TRBD1. This CDR3 is 13 amino acids long. Germline V gives CDR1 SGHRS, CDR2 YFSETQ. V trimming: 0 bases; J trimming: 4 bases; junction bases outside the gene matches: 0. The CDR3 is CASSLDRGYGYTF. In DNA, the CDR3 is TGCGCCAGCAGCTTGGACAGGGGCTATGGCTACACCTTC.

The rearrangement joins TRBV5-1 to TRBJ2-2; 10 positions agree with TRBD1. Germline trimming cut 3 bases from V and 6 bases from J; bases unmatched to any gene: 5. CDR1 and CDR2 (germline): SGHRS, YFSETQ. The CDR3 spans 15 residues. The CDR3 region is CASSSGTGVPGELFF. CDR3 sequence (DNA): TGCGCCAGCAGCTCCGGGACAGGGGTTCCCGGGGAGCTGTTTTTT. The variable domain in full, completed from reference TRBV5-1 and TRBJ2-2, reads KAGVTQTPRYLIKTRGQQVTLSCSPISGHRSVSWYQQTPGQGLQFLFEYFSETQRNKGNFPGRFSGRQFSNSRSEMNVSTLELGDSALYLCASSSGTGVPGELFFGEGSRLTVL.

This rearrangement joins TRBV28 to TRBJ1-2; D is undetermined. This CDR3 spans 14 amino acids. CDR1 is MDHEN, CDR2 SYDVKM, per germline. V was pared by 5 bases and J by 3 bases, with 13 bases between. The CDR3 DNA reads as TGTGCCAGCAGTCCCGCTGCGAGAGACTATGGCTACACCTTC. It yields the protein CASSPAARDYGYTF.

The J gene is TRBJ1-5, the V gene TRBV18; maybe TRBD1 (5 bases). The CDR3 has 14 amino acids. Germline V gene sequence: CDR1 KGHSH, CDR2 LQKENI. Trimming cost V 3 bases and J 8 bases, with 14 bases left between them. CDR3 residues: CASSPGGGYEPQHF. CDR3 nucleotide sequence: TGTGCCAGCTCACCGGGGGGGGGATATGAGCCCCAGCATTTT.

The CDR3 nucleotides read TGTGCCTGGAGTGCTCAGGGATACGAGCAGTACTTC. It specifies CAWSAQGYEQYF. This chain links TRBV30 with TRBJ2-7; D may be TRBD1 (5 bases). V lost 1 base and J 4 bases, leaving 8 bases between the germline ends. The CDR3 covers 12 residues. Germline values: CDR1 GTSNPN, CDR2 SVGIG (reference sequence).

V and J are TRBV2 and TRBJ2-1; D is possibly TRBD1 (5 bases). The length of the CDR3 is 15 residues. V was shortened by 3 bases and J by 0 bases, with 9 bases between the two germline ends. Germline assignment: CDR1 SNHLY and CDR2 FYNNEI. The DNA for the CDR3 is TGTGCCAGCAGTGAGCAGGGAAGCTCCTACAATGAGCAGTTCTTC. Translated: CASSEQGSSYNEQFF.

This chain connects TRBV2 to TRBJ2-2, with 9 bases aligning to TRBD2. This CDR3 has 17 residues. The junction had 11 bases not matched to a gene; V was cut back by 3 bases and J by 6 bases. Germline V gene data show CDR1 as SNHLY and CDR2 as FYNNEI. CDR3 protein: CASSDSRRRGGSGELFF. CDR3 coding DNA: TGTGCCAGCAGTGACAGTCGTCGGCGGGGGGGCTCCGGGGAGCTGTTTTTT.

The chain joins TRBV4-1 to TRBJ1-3; the D gene is possibly TRBD1 (6 bases). This CDR3 comprises 15 residues. Germline V gene sequence: CDR1 MGHRA, CDR2 YSYEKL. V was clipped by 1 base and J by 5 bases, with 12 bases between them. The CDR3 region is CASSQGRGGRNTIYF. The CDR3 DNA is TGCGCCAGCAGCCAAGGCAGGGGTGGGAGAAACACCATATATTTT.

V gene TRBV25-1 combines with J gene TRBJ1-4; 7 nucleotides agree with TRBD1. CDR1 is MGHDK, CDR2 SYGVNS, per germline. CDR3 length: 15 amino acids. V gave up 4 bases and J gave up 8 bases; unmatched junction bases: 10. Here the CDR3 reads CASSGHWDSREKLFF. CDR3 in DNA: TGTGCCAGCAGTGGACATTGGGACAGTCGAGAAAAACTGTTTTTT.

The chain uses TRBV19 and TRBJ2-2; D may be TRBD1 (6 bases). Germline V gives CDR1 LNHDA, CDR2 SQIVND (reference sequence). V was cut by 3 bases and J by 9 bases, with 20 bases left in between. There are 16 residues in the CDR3. The CDR3 loop reads CASSISMQGRLRELFF. In DNA form, the CDR3 reads TGTGCCAGTAGTATCTCCATGCAGGGGAGATTACGGGAGCTGTTTTTT. The whole variable domain, remainder taken from reference TRBV19 and TRBJ2-2, is DGGITQSPKYLFRKEGQNVTLSCEQNLNHDAMYWYRQDPGQGLRLIYYSQIVNDFQKGDIAEGYSVSREKKESFPLTVTSAQKNPTAFYLCASSISMQGRLRELFFGEGSRLTVL.

The chain combines TRBV3-1 (or the pseudogene TRBV3-2) with TRBJ1-2, with TRBD1 as a possible D gene (6 bases). V lost 4 bases and J lost 7, with 16 bases in between. CDR3 length: 14 residues. Germline CDR1 and CDR2: LGHDT and YNNKEL (reference sequence). This chain's CDR3 is CASSRRGGLAGYTF. Written as DNA, the CDR3 is TGTGCCAGCAGCCGGAGGGGGGGGCTGGCTGGCTACACCTTC.

The V call is TRBV9, the J call TRBJ2-5; 7 positions match TRBD1. With 5 bases clipped from V and 1 base from J, the junction kept 11 bases outside the gene matches. Germline CDR1 reads SGDLS; CDR2 reads YYNGEE. This CDR3 contains 16 residues. This chain's CDR3 is CASSPLGTAAQETQYF. The CDR3 DNA follows: TGTGCCAGCAGTCCCTTAGGGACAGCAGCCCAAGAGACCCAGTACTTC.

The CDR3 is CASSRGGNNEQFF. DNA for the CDR3: TGTGCCAGCAGCCGGGGGGGTAACAATGAGCAGTTCTTC. The chain joins TRBV7-8 to TRBJ2-1, with 8 bases aligning to TRBD2. V gave up 5 bases and J gave up 5 bases; unmatched junction bases: 2. The CDR3 extends over 13 amino acids. Germline loops: CDR1 SGHVS, CDR2 FQNEAQ.